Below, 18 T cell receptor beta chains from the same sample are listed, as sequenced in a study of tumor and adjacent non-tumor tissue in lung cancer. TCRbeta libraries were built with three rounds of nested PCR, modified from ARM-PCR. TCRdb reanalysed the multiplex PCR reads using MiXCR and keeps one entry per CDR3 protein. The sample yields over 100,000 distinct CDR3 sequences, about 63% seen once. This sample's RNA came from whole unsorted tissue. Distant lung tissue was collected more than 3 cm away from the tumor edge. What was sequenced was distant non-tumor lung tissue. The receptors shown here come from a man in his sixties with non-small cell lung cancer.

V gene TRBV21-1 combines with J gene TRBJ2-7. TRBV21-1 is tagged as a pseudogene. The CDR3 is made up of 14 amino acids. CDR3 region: CAGSNRHLGYEQYF. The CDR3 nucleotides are TGTGCCGGCAGCAACCGACATCTGGGCTACGAGCAGTACTTC.

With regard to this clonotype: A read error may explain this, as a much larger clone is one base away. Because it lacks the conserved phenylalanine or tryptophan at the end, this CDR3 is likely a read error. CDR3 sequence reads: CASSTQPGPEETQYL. In DNA, the CDR3 is TGTGCCAGCAGCACCCAACCAGGGCCCGAAGAGACCCAGTACCTC. V is TRBV14 and J is TRBJ2-5; TRBD1 is a possible D gene (5 bases). V shed 5 bases and J shed 3 bases, with 16 bases lying between them. Germline lookup yields CDR1 SGHDN and CDR2 FVKESK. The CDR3 loop spans 15 amino acids.

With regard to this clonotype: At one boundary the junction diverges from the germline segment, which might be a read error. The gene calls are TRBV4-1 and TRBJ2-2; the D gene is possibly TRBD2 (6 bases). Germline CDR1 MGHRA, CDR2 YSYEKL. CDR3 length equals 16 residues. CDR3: CASSQGRGSDTGELFF. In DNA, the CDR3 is TGCGCCAGCAGCCAAGGGAGGGGTTCGGACACCGGGGAACTGTTTTTT.

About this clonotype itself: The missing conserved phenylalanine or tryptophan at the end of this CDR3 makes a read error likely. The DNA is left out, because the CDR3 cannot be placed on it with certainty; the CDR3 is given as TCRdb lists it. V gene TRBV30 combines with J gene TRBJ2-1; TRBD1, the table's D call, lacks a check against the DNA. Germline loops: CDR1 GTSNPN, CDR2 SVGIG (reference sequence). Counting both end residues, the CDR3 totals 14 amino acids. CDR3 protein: CAWSPAGTGYEKFL.

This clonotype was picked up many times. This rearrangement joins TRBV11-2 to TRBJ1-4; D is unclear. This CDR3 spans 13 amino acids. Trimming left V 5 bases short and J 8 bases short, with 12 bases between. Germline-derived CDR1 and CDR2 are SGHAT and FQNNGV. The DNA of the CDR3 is TGTGCCAGCAGCCCCTTTGCCGGAGAAAAACTGTTTTTT. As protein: CASSPFAGEKLFF.

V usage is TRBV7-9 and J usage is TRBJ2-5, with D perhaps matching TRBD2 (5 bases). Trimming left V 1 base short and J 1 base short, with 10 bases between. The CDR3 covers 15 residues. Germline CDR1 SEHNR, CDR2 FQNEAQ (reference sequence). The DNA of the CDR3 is TGTGCCAGCAGCTTAGGTCGGGGAACCCAAGAGACCCAGTACTTC. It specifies CASSLGRGTQETQYF.

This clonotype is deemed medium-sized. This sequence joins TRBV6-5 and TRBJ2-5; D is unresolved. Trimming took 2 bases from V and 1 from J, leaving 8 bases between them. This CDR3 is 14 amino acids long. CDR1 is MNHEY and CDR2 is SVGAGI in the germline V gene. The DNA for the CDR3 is TGTGCCAGCAGTTACCAAGCTAGCCAAGAGACCCAGTACTTC. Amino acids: CASSYQASQETQYF.

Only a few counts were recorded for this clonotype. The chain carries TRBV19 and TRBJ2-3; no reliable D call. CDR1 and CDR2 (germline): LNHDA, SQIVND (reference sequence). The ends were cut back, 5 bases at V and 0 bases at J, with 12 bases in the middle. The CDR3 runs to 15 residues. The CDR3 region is CASSRDQQSTDTQYF. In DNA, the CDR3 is TGTGCCAGTAGTCGAGATCAACAGAGCACAGATACGCAGTATTTT.

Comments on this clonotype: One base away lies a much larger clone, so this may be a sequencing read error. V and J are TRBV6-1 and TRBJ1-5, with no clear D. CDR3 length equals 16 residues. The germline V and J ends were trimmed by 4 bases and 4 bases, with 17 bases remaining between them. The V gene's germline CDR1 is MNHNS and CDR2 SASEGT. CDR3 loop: CASSGQDMGGNQPQHF. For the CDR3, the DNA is TGTGCCAGCAGTGGTCAAGACATGGGTGGGAATCAGCCCCAGCATTTT.

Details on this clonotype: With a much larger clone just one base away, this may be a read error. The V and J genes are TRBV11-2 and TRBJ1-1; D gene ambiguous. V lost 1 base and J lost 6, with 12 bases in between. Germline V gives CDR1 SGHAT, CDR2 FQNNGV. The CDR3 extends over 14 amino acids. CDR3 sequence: CASSLGRSDAEAFF. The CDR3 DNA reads TGTGCCAGCAGCTTAGGCCGATCGGACGCTGAAGCTTTCTTT.

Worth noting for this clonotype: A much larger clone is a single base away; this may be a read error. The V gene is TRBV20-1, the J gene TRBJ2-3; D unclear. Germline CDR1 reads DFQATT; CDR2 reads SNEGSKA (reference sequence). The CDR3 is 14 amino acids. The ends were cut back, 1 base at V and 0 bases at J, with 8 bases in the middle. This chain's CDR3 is CSARVKGSTDTQYF. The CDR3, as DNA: TGCAGTGCTAGAGTGAAAGGAAGCACAGATACGCAGTATTTT.

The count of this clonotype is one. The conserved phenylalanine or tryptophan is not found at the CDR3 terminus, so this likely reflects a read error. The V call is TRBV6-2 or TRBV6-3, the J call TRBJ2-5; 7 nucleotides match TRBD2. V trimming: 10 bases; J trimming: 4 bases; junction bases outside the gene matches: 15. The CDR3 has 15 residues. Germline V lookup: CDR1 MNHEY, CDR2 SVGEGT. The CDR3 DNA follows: TGTGCCAACAGAGCGGTGCGGGAGTCGCGAGAGACCCAGTACTTG. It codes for CANRAVRESRETQYL.

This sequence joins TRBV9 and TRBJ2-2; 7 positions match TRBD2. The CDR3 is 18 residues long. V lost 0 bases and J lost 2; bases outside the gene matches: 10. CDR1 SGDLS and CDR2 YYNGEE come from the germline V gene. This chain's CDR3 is CASSVALGSGINTGELFF. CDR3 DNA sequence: TGTGCCAGCAGCGTAGCCCTTGGGAGCGGGATTAACACCGGGGAGCTGTTTTTT.

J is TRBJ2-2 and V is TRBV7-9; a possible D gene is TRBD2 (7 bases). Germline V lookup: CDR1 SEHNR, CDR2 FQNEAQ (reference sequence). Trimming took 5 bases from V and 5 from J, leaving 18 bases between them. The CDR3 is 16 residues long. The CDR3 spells CASSRGATGGTGELFF. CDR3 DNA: TGTGCCAGCAGCCGGGGGGCTACCGGAGGAACCGGGGAGCTGTTTTTT.

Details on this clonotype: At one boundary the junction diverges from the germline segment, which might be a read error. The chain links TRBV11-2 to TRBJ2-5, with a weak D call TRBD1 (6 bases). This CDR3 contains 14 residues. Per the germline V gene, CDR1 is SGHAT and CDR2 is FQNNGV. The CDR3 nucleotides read TGTGCCAGCAGCCTAACGGTAGCAGGGGAGACCCTGTACTTC. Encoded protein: CASSLTVAGETLYF. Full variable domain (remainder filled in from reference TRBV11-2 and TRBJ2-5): EAGVAQSPRYKIIEKRQSVAFWCNPISGHATLYWYQQILGQGPKLLIQFQNNGVVDDSQLPKDRFSAERLKGVDSTLKIQPAKLEDSAVYLCASSLTVAGETLYFGPGTRLLVL.

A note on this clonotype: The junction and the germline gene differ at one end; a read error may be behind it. The CDR3 DNA follows: TGTGCCAGTAGTTCACCGGGACTAGCGGGAACCTACGAGCAGTGCTTC. Translation gives CASSSPGLAGTYEQCF. This chain links TRBV12-3 or TRBV12-4 with TRBJ2-7; 13 bases fit TRBD2. The CDR3 runs to 16 residues.

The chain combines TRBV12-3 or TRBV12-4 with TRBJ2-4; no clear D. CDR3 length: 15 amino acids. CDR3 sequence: CVSSPLVTWEGIQYF. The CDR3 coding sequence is TGTGTCAGTAGTCCACTCGTGACATGGGAAGGCATTCAGTACTTC.

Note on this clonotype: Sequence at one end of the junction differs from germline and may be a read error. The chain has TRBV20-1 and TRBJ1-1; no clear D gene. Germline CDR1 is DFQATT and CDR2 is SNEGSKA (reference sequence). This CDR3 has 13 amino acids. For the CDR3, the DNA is TGCAGTGCTAGAGAGGGGATGAAACCGGAAGCTTACTTT. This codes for CSAREGMKPEAYF.